This TCR beta chain was documented in a study (dated by TCRdb to the mid-2010s). Receptors were amplified or captured by RT-PCR. The instrument was an Illumina MiSeq. TCRdb applied fastp at Q25 and MiXCR to the public reads, then kept only in-frame beta chains. CDR3 protein duplicates are merged, each entry listing the most common genes and DNA. This sample is represented by about 680,000 distinct CDR3 sequences; 14% of them were singletons. The top ten constitute 3.6% of the sample. Comments on this clonotype: Its specific antigen is unknown. Base qualities were left out, and no much larger clone turns up one base away.

From the cysteine through the phenylalanine, the CDR3 covers 13 amino acids. Just CDR3 DNA is preserved here, 39 bases in frame from base 1. A distance of 4 bases separates the germline ends of V and J, which lose 2 bases and 0 bases respectively. Via the germline V gene, CDR1 is MNHEY and CDR2 SVGEGT. Recombination connected TRBV6-2 or TRBV6-3 to TRBJ1-2; confidence is insufficient to name the D gene. This sequence originates from a female donor in good health, serving as a healthy control. Sequenced material: memory CD4+ T cells from blood. The sequenced DNA: TGTGCCAGCAGTTACAAGTCTAACTATGGCTACACCTTC. It codes for CASSYKSNYGYTF.